These 29 T cell receptor beta chains were sequenced from one sample in a study of T cells in Graves' hyperthyroidism and ophthalmopathy. Amplification of TCR beta CDR3 regions was performed using RNA transcripts as template. First-round RT-PCR with HTBI primers amplified the TCR CDR3 region. TCRdb re-analysed the multiplex PCR reads in MiXCR, keeping a single row per CDR3 protein. The sample holds some 440,000 distinct CDR3 sequences, more than 15% seen once. The specimen was blood. The receptors here all came from a woman in her late teens or twenties with Graves' hyperthyroidism.

Many counts were recorded for this clonotype. The V gene is TRBV7-9, the J gene TRBJ1-2; D is ambiguous. V was cut by 2 bases and J by 7 bases, with 11 bases left in between. Germline CDR1 reads SEHNR; CDR2 reads FQNEAQ (reference sequence). The CDR3 sequence is 13 residues long. The CDR3 region has the DNA TGTGCCAGCAGCTTACTGGAGGCCGGTGGCTACACCTTC. Protein: CASSLLEAGGYTF.

Many counts were recorded for this clonotype. The rearrangement joins TRBV12-3 or TRBV12-4 to TRBJ1-1, with TRBD1 matching over 10 bases. The CDR3 totals 18 residues. V lost 6 bases and J lost 0; bases outside the gene matches: 13. As DNA, the CDR3 is TGTGCCAGCAGCAGGGGCCCGGGACAGGGGTTAATGAACACTGAAGCTTTCTTT. Translation gives CASSRGPGQGLMNTEAFF.

A few counts support this clonotype. The V and J genes are TRBV7-2 and TRBJ2-1; possibly TRBD2 for D (5 bases). CDR3 length equals 14 residues. V was clipped by 5 bases and J by 1 base, with 9 bases between them. CDR1 and CDR2 from the germline V gene are SGHTA and FQGNSA. Written as DNA, the CDR3 is TGTGCCAGCAGCCACCTAGCTTCCTACAATGAGCAGTTCTTC. Encoded protein: CASSHLASYNEQFF.

Note on this clonotype: A much larger clone lies one base from this, so it may be a read error. The rearrangement joins TRBV30 to TRBJ2-1, with D tentatively TRBD1 (6 bases). The V end was cut by 2 bases, the J end by 10 bases, with 12 bases between. In germline, CDR1 is GTSNPN, CDR2 SVGIG (reference sequence). CDR3 length: 12 amino acids. The CDR3 sequence: CAWSRGTEEQFF. In DNA form, the CDR3 reads TGTGCCTGGAGTAGGGGGACGGAAGAGCAGTTCTTC.

This clonotype was picked up many times. The V call is TRBV4-1, the J call TRBJ1-2; D remains unclear. V was trimmed by 1 base and J by 3 bases, leaving 12 bases between them. The germline gives CDR1 MGHRA, CDR2 YSYEKL. The CDR3 is 15 amino acids. CDR3 in amino acids: CASSQGPRLDYGYTF. The CDR3 DNA follows: TGCGCCAGCAGCCAAGGACCGCGTCTCGACTATGGCTACACCTTC.

Worth noting for this clonotype: At one boundary the junction diverges from the germline segment, which might be a read error. V is TRBV19 and J is TRBJ2-1; no clear D gene. Germline assignment: CDR1 LNHDA and CDR2 SQIVND (reference sequence). This CDR3 comprises 12 residues. This chain's CDR3 is CASSTDHNEQVF. DNA for the CDR3: TGTGCCAGTAGTACTGACCACAACGAGCAGGTCTTC.

This clonotype was seen at least ten times. The chain has TRBV12-3 or TRBV12-4 and TRBJ2-1; D unclear. V lost 7 bases to trimming and J lost 1 base, with 14 bases between them. This CDR3 is 15 amino acids long. CDR3 in DNA: TGTGCCAGCACTCAAGTGGGTGGGTCCTACAATGAGCAGTTCTTC. As protein: CASTQVGGSYNEQFF.

On this clonotype: This sequence may be a read error, since a much larger clone differs from it by one base. J is TRBJ2-3 and V is TRBV6-1; D could derive from TRBD1 or TRBD2 (5 bases each). Trimming cost V 2 bases and J 0 bases, with 9 bases left between them. This CDR3 region has 15 residues. Per germline, CDR1 MNHNS and CDR2 SASEGT. The CDR3 nucleotides read TGTGCCAGCAGTGAACGGGGACCTAGCACAGATACGCAGTATTTT. Translating gives CASSERGPSTDTQYF.

This clonotype came up many times. The chain links TRBV12-5 to TRBJ2-5; 14 bases fit TRBD2. Germline-derived CDR1 and CDR2 are LGHNT and FRNRAP. This CDR3 is 17 amino acids long. J lost 5 bases, V lost 1 base, and 6 bases had no gene match. The CDR3 protein is CASGLARLAGGPETQYF. The CDR3, as DNA: TGTGCTAGTGGTTTGGCCCGACTAGCGGGAGGGCCCGAGACCCAGTACTTC.

This clonotype was counted ten times or more. The V gene is TRBV7-3, the J gene TRBJ2-1; TRBD2 matches at 10 bases. This CDR3 region has 19 residues. V shed 1 base, J shed 9 bases, and the junction held 18 bases outside the gene matches. Looked up from germline, CDR1 is SGHTA and CDR2 is FQGTGA. CDR3 in amino acids: CASSLRPSGSGGARGEQFF. In DNA form, the CDR3 reads TGTGCCAGCAGCTTAAGGCCCTCCGGGAGCGGGGGGGCCCGCGGTGAGCAGTTCTTC.

This chain connects TRBV6-1 to TRBJ2-7; 9 nucleotides line up with TRBD1. Unmatched junction bases numbered 9, after V lost 5 bases and J lost 4 bases. This CDR3 has 15 residues. From germline, CDR1 is MNHNS and CDR2 SASEGT. The CDR3, as DNA: TGTGCCAGCAGTAATCCGGGACAGGGATCTTACGAGCAGTACTTC. It codes for CASSNPGQGSYEQYF.

The V call is TRBV6-2 or TRBV6-3, the J call TRBJ2-6; no clear D. Germline CDR1 is MNHEY and CDR2 is SVGEGT. The CDR3 consists of 13 residues. The ends were cut back, 3 bases at V and 12 bases at J, with 12 bases in the middle. The CDR3 coding sequence is TGTGCCAGCAGTTATTCCCCGACGGGCGTCCTGACTTTC. Protein: CASSYSPTGVLTF.

This clonotype was recorded at least ten times. V gene TRBV5-1 combines with J gene TRBJ2-5; 9 bases are a match to TRBD1. The CDR3 is made up of 15 amino acids. The V and J ends lost 7 bases and 5 bases, in that order; junction bases with no gene match: 12. Germline V gene data show CDR1 as SGHRS and CDR2 as YFSETQ. The CDR3 is CASRPKDRGAETQYF. The CDR3 DNA sequence: TGCGCCAGCCGCCCGAAGGACAGGGGCGCGGAGACCCAGTACTTC.

In its sample, this clonotype was seen many times. This chain joins TRBV30 and TRBJ2-1; 7 bases line up with TRBD1. This CDR3 comprises 14 residues. V was pared by 3 bases and J by 4 bases, with 6 bases of the junction left unmatched. Looked up from germline, CDR1 is GTSNPN and CDR2 is SVGIG (reference sequence). The CDR3 is CAWRRPGGYNEQFF. The CDR3 bases are TGTGCCTGGAGAAGACCAGGGGGTTACAATGAGCAGTTCTTC.

This clonotype has a count of ten or more. The genes are TRBV9 and TRBJ2-1, with 9 bases aligning to TRBD2. CDR1 is SGDLS and CDR2 is YYNGEE in the germline V gene. The CDR3 has 16 residues. V shed 0 bases and J 10 bases; nucleotides not matched to a gene: 11. The CDR3 loop reads CASSVEEAGGIGEQFF. DNA for the CDR3: TGTGCCAGCAGCGTAGAGGAAGCGGGAGGTATAGGCGAGCAGTTCTTC.

The chain couples TRBV5-6 to TRBJ2-1; TRBD2 is a possible D gene (6 bases). Trimming removed 1 base from V and 5 bases from J, with 16 bases in between. The CDR3 is 16 amino acids. Germline V gives CDR1 SGHDT, CDR2 YYEEEE. DNA for the CDR3: TGTGCCAGCAGCTTGCGGGGCGGGACGGAGAACAATGAGCAGTTCTTC. This sequence encodes CASSLRGGTENNEQFF.

Ten or more counts support this clonotype. V is TRBV11-3 and J is TRBJ2-1; D might be TRBD2 (7 bases). This CDR3 is 16 amino acids long. CDR1 and CDR2 from the germline V gene are SGHNT and YENEEA. V dropped 11 bases and J dropped 4 bases, with 24 bases sitting between them. Here the CDR3 reads CASRRGAGALYNEQFF. In nucleotides, the CDR3 is TGTGCCTCCAGACGGGGGGCGGGAGCCCTATACAATGAGCAGTTCTTC.

Ten or more counts support this clonotype. This rearrangement joins TRBV20-1 to TRBJ2-2; weak D call: TRBD2 (5 bases). V was clipped by 2 bases and J by 5 bases, with 18 bases between them. CDR1 is DFQATT and CDR2 is SNEGSKA in the germline V gene (reference sequence). The CDR3 covers 16 residues. DNA of the CDR3: TGCAGTGCTAGAAAGGAGCGGTCAGGCCGAACCGGGGAGCTGTTTTTT. This gives the protein CSARKERSGRTGELFF.

This clonotype was seen a few times. This rearrangement joins TRBV9 to TRBJ2-2, with unresolved D. Germline-derived CDR1 and CDR2 are SGDLS and YYNGEE. The CDR3 length is 17 residues. V gave up 3 bases and J gave up 0 bases, with 15 bases separating them. As DNA, the CDR3 is TGTGCCAGCAGCGATCCCACTGGTTTCGCGAACACCGGGGAGCTGTTTTTT. It codes for CASSDPTGFANTGELFF.

This clonotype has at least ten counts. The rearrangement joins TRBV27 to TRBJ2-3; D is unclear. V lost 6 bases and J 4 bases, leaving 8 bases between the germline ends. Germline CDR1 is MNHEY and CDR2 is SMNVEV (reference sequence). CDR3 length: 12 amino acids. This CDR3 is CASSLRPDTQYF. The CDR3 coding sequence is TGTGCCAGCAGCCTCAGACCAGATACGCAGTATTTT.

This clonotype has at least ten counts. The gene calls are TRBV20-1 and TRBJ1-2, with 9 bases aligning to TRBD1. V lost 4 bases, J lost 4 bases, and 4 bases stayed unmatched. From germline, CDR1 is DFQATT and CDR2 SNEGSKA (reference sequence). The CDR3 spans 13 residues. The CDR3 DNA is TGCAGTGCTATTGACAGGGGGTCCTATGGCTACACCTTC. Translation: CSAIDRGSYGYTF.

This clonotype was seen ten or more times. This chain joins TRBV7-9 and TRBJ1-2; 10 bases align to TRBD1. The CDR3 contains 14 residues. Germline V CDR1 and CDR2: SEHNR, FQNEAQ (reference sequence). The trim removed 5 bases at V and 6 bases at J, leaving 6 bases unmatched. This chain's CDR3 is CASSPGQGSDGYTF. Here the CDR3 DNA reads TGTGCCAGCAGCCCGGGACAGGGGAGCGATGGCTACACCTTC.

Remarks on this clonotype: A junction boundary mismatches the germline segment, possibly from a read error. The gene calls are TRBV7-8 and TRBJ2-3; 9 nucleotides line up with TRBD2. The CDR3 runs to 14 residues. The germline gives CDR1 SGHVS, CDR2 FQNEAQ. CDR3 in amino acids: CASTLAGVADTQYF. CDR3 nucleotides: TGTGCCAGCACCTTAGCGGGGGTCGCAGATACGCAGTATTTT.

Many counts were recorded for this clonotype. This rearrangement joins TRBV10-1 to TRBJ1-1; D is uncertain. The length of the CDR3 is 13 residues. Germline loops: CDR1 WNHNN, CDR2 SYGVQD (reference sequence). Trimming took off 4 bases at V and 4 bases at J, with 10 bases between the two ends. This CDR3 is CASSVSVFTEAFF. CDR3 in DNA: TGCGCCAGCAGTGTGAGTGTTTTCACTGAAGCTTTCTTT.

This clonotype showed up many times. This sequence joins TRBV6-1 and TRBJ2-1, with 7 bases that match TRBD1. The V gene end was trimmed by 7 bases and the J gene end by 3 bases; junction bases not matched to a gene: 9. The V gene's germline CDR1 is MNHNS and CDR2 SASEGT. The length of the CDR3 is 15 residues. The CDR3 coding sequence is TGTGCCAGCACACCAGAGACAGGGTTCTACAATGAGCAGTTCTTC. It specifies CASTPETGFYNEQFF.

This clonotype has a count of ten or more. The chain combines TRBV10-3 with TRBJ1-5; D is unclear. CDR1 and CDR2 (germline): ENHRY, SYGVKD. Trimming stripped 2 bases from V and 2 bases from J, with 7 bases between. The CDR3 totals 14 residues. The DNA of the CDR3 is TGTGCCATCAGTGAGGGTGATGGCAATCAGCCCCAGCATTTT. Protein: CAISEGDGNQPQHF.

This sequence joins TRBV5-1 and TRBJ2-7; D is unresolved. The CDR3 sequence is 14 residues long. The germline gives CDR1 SGHRS, CDR2 YFSETQ. The V end was cut by 4 bases, the J end by 8 bases, with 19 bases between. The CDR3 sequence is CASSREPGLEQQYF. DNA for the CDR3: TGCGCCAGCAGCAGGGAACCGGGTCTTGAACAGCAGTACTTC.

CDR3 in amino acids: CASSQDRGIQETQYF. Written as DNA, the CDR3 is TGCGCCAGCAGCCAAGATAGAGGAATCCAAGAGACCCAGTACTTC. The genes are TRBV4-1 and TRBJ2-5; no clear D. This CDR3 comprises 15 residues. V lost 0 bases and J lost 1, with 9 bases in between. Germline V gene data show CDR1 as MGHRA and CDR2 as YSYEKL.

A few counts support this clonotype. The chain combines TRBV7-9 with TRBJ2-1, with 9 bases lining up with TRBD2. The germline gives CDR1 SEHNR, CDR2 FQNEAQ (reference sequence). The CDR3 contains 16 residues. After removal of 1 base from V and 4 bases from J, the junction contained 5 bases not matched to a gene. CDR3 DNA sequence: TGTGCCAGCAGCTTAGTGCGGACTAGCGTGTACAATGAGCAGTTCTTC. Amino acid sequence: CASSLVRTSVYNEQFF.